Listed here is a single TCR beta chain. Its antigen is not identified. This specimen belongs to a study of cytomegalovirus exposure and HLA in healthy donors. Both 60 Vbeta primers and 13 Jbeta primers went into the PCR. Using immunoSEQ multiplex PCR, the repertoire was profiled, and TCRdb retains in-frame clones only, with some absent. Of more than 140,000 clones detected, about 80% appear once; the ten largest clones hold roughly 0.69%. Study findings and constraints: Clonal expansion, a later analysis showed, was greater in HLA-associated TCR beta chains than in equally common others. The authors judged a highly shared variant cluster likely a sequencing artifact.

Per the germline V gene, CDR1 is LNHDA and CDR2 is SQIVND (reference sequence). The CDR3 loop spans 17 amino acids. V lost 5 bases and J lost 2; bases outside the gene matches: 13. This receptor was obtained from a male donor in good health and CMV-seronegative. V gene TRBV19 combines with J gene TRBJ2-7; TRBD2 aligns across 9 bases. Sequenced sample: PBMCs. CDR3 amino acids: CASSPRGQREVPYEQYF. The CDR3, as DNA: TGTGCCAGTAGTCCCCGGGGGCAGCGGGAGGTCCCCTACGAGCAGTACTTC.